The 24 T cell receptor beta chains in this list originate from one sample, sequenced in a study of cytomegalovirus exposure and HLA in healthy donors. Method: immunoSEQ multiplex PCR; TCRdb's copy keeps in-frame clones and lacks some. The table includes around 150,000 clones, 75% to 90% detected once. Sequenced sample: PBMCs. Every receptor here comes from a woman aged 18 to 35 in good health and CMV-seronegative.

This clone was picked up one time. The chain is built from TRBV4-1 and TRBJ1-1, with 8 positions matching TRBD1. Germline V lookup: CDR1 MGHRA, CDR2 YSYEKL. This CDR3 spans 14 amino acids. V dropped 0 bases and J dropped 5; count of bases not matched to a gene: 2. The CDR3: CASSQDTGGTEAFF. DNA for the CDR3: TGCGCCAGCAGCCAAGATACAGGGGGGACTGAAGCTTTCTTT.

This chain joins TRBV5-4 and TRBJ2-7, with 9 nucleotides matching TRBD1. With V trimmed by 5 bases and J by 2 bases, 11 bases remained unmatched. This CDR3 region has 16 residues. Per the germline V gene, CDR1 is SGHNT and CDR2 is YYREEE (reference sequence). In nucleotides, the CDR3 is TGTGCCAGCAGTCGGGGCGGAGGACAGGGGCCCTACGAGCAGTACTTC. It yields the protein CASSRGGGQGPYEQYF.

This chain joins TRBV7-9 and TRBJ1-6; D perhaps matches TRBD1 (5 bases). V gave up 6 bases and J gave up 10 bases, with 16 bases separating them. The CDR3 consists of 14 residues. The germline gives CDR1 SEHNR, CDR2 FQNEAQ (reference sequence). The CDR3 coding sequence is TGTGCCAGCAGGGGGGAGGGAAAGAAATCACCCCTCCACTTT. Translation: CASRGEGKKSPLHF.

The CDR3 sequence is CSAYRSQTDGYTF. The CDR3 DNA sequence: TGCAGCGCTTACAGGAGTCAGACGGATGGCTACACCTTC. The chain recombines TRBV29-1 with TRBJ1-2; tentatively, D is TRBD1 (5 bases). Trimming took off 7 bases at V and 6 bases at J, with 18 bases between the two ends. CDR1 is SQVTM and CDR2 is ANQGSEA in the germline V gene. The CDR3 runs 13 residues.

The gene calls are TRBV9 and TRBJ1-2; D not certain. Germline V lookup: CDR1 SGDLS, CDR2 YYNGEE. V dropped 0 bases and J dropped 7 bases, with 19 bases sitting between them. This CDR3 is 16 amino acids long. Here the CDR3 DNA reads TGTGCCAGCAGCGTAGACGTCGCTCGAGCAAGTGGTGGCTACACCTTC. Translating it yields CASSVDVARASGGYTF.

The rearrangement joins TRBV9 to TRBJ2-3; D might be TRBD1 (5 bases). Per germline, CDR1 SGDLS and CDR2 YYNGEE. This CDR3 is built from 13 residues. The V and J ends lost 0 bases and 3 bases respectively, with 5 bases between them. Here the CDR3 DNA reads TGTGCCAGCAGCGTAGACAGGACAGATACGCAGTATTTT. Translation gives CASSVDRTDTQYF.

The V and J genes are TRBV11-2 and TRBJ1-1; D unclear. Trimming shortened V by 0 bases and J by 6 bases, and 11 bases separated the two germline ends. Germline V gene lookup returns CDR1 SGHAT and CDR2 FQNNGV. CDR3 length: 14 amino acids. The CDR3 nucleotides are TGTGCCAGCAGCTTAGATCCCCGGGGTCCTGAAGCTTTCTTT. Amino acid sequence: CASSLDPRGPEAFF.

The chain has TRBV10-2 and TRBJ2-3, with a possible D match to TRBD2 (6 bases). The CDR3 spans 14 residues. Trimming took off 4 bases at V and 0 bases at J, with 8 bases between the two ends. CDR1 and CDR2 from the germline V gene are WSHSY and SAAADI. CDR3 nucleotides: TGCGCCAGCAGTGCCAGCGGGAGCACAGATACGCAGTATTTT. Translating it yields CASSASGSTDTQYF.

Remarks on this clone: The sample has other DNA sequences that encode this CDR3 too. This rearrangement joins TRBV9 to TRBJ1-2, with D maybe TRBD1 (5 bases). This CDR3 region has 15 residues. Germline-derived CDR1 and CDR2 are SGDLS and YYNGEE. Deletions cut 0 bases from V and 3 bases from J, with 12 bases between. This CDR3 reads CASSVDQTVYYGYTF. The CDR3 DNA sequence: TGTGCCAGCAGCGTAGATCAGACAGTTTACTATGGCTACACCTTC.

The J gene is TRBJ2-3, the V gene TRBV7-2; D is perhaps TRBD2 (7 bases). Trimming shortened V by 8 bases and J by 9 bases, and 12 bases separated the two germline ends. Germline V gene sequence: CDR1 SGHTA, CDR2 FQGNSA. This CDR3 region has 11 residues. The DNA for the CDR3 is TGTGCCAGCGGGCGGGGGCTCACGCAGTATTTT. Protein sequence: CASGRGLTQYF.

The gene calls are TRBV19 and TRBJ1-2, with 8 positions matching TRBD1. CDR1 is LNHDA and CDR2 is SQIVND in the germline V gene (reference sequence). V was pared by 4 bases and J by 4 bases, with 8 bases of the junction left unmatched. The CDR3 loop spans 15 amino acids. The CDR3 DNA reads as TGTGCCAGTAGTAACGGACAGGGAGTGGGCTATGGCTACACCTTC. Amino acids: CASSNGQGVGYGYTF.

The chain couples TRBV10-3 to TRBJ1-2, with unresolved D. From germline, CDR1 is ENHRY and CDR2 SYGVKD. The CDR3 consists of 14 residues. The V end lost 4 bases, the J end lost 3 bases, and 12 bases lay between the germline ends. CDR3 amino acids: CAISGPGRYYGYTF. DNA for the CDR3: TGTGCCATCAGTGGCCCTGGCCGATACTATGGCTACACCTTC.

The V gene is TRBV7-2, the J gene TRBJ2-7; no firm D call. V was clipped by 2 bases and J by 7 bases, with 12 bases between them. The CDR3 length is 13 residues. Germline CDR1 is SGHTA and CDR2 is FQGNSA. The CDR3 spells CASSLSLREEQYF. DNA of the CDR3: TGTGCCAGCAGCTTATCTTTACGAGAAGAGCAGTACTTC.

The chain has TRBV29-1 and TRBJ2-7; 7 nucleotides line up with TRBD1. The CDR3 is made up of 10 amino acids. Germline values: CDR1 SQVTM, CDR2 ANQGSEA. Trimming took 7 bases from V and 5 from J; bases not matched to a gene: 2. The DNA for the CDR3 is TGCAGCGCGACAGGGAACGAGCAGTACTTC. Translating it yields CSATGNEQYF.

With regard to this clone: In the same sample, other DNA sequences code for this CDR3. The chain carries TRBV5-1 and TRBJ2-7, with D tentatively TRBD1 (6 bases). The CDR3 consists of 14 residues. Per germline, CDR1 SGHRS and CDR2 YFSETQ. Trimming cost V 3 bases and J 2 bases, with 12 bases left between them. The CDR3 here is CASSSRGSPYEQYF. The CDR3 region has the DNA TGCGCCAGCAGCTCCAGGGGTTCCCCCTACGAGCAGTACTTC.

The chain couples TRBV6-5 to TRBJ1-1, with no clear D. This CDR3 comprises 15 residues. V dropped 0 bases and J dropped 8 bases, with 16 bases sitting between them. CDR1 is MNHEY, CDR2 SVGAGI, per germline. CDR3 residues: CASSYSFIPEEEAFF. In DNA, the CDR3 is TGTGCCAGCAGTTACTCGTTTATACCTGAGGAGGAAGCTTTCTTT.

CDR3 bases: TGTGCCAGCAGCCAAGGAACAGGGGGCGTCGATACGCAGTATTTT. Translation gives CASSQGTGGVDTQYF. The chain carries TRBV14 and TRBJ2-3, with 9 bases identical to TRBD1. This CDR3 has 15 amino acids. V trimming: 1 base; J trimming: 6 bases; junction bases outside the gene matches: 5. Germline CDR1 is SGHDN and CDR2 is FVKESK.

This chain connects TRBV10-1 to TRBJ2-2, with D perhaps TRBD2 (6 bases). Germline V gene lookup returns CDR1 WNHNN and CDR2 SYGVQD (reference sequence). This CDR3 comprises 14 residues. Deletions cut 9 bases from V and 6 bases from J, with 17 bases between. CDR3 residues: CASSLEGSAGELFF. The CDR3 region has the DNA TGCGCCAGTTCCCTGGAGGGCAGCGCCGGGGAGCTGTTTTTT.

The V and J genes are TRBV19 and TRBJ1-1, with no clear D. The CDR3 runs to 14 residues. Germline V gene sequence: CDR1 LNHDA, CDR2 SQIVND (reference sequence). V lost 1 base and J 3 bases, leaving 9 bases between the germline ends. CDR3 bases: TGTGCCAGTAGTATAGGCAGGTTTTACACTGAAGCTTTCTTT. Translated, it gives CASSIGRFYTEAFF.

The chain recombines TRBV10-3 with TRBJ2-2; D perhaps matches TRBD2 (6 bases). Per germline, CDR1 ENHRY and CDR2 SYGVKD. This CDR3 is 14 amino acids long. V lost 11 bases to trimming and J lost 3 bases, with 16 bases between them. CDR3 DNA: TGTGCCGGAGGAGGGGCCGGGCACACCGGGGAGCTGTTTTTT. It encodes CAGGGAGHTGELFF.

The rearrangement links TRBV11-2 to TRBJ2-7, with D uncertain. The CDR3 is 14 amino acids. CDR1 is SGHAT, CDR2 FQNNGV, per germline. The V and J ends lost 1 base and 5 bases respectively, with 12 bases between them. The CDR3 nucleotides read TGTGCCAGCAGCTTAGTGCTAGTTTCCCACGAGCAGTACTTC. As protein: CASSLVLVSHEQYF.

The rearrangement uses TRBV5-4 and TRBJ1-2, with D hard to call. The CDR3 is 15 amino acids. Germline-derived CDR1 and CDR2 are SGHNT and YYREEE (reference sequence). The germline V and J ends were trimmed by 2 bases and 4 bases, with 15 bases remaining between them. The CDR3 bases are TGTGCCAGCAGCTTAGATGAGGGCATCGGCTATGGCTACACCTTC. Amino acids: CASSLDEGIGYGYTF. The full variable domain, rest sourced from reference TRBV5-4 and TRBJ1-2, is ETGVTQSPTHLIKTRGQQVTLRCSSQSGHNTVSWYQQALGQGPQFIFQYYREEENGRGNFPPRFSGLQFPNYSSELNVNALELDDSALYLCASSLDEGIGYGYTFGSGTRLTVV.

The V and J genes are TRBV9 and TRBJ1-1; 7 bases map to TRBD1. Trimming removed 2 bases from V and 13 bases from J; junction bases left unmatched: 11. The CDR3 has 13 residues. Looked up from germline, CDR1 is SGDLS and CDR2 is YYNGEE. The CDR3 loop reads CASSVDRQGLFFF. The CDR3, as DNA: TGTGCCAGCAGCGTCGACCGACAGGGCCTGTTTTTCTTT.

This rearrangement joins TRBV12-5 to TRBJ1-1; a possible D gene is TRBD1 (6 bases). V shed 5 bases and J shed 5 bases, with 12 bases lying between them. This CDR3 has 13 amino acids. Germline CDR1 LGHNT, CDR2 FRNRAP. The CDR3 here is CASGPSGVTEAFF. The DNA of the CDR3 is TGTGCTAGTGGTCCCTCAGGGGTTACTGAAGCTTTCTTT.